A selection of T cell receptor beta chains follows, all from one sample in a study of molecular identifiers for immune sequencing clone quantification. In TCRdb, the PCR reads were re-called with MiXCR into one record per CDR3 protein. This sample has more than 550,000 distinct CDR3 sequences, with around 25% found just once. Input material: naive CD8+ T cells from blood, with Jurkat cell RNA spiked in. The receptors originated from a human donor in good health. Some libraries in this study had Jurkat cell RNA spiked in. Both conserved end residues are part of each CDR3. A D gene is named only where the DNA matches it firmly. Size tells how often a clone was seen (once, few, many) or the class of an expanded clone, and some rows leave it out.

V	D	size	J	DNA	CDR3
TRBV4-3	-	few	TRBJ2-1	TGCGCCAGCAGCTCCGGGACTTACCTCTACAATGAGCAGTTCTTC	CASSSGTYLYNEQFF
TRBV6-2/TRBV6-3	TRBD2	many	TRBJ2-2	TGTGCCAGCAGTTCGGGACTAGCGGGGCTGAACTCCAGGGAGCTGTTTTTT	CASSSGLAGLNSRELFF
TRBV28	-	few	TRBJ2-1	TGTGCCAGCAGGGACAATGAGCAGTTCTTC	CASRDNEQFF
TRBV7-9	TRBD1	few	TRBJ2-7	TGTGCCAGCAGGCGGACAGGGGAGAACTACGAGCAGTACTTC	CASRRTGENYEQYF
TRBV14	TRBD1	-	TRBJ2-1	TGTGCCAGCAGCCAAGAGGACAGGGGCATCTACAATGAGCAGTTCTTC	CASSQEDRGIYNEQFF
TRBV7-7	-	-	TRBJ2-2	TGTGCCAGCAGCTTGGACGGGGGACCCTACACCGGGGAGCTGTTTTTT	CASSLDGGPYTGELFF
TRBV4-2	TRBD2	few	TRBJ2-3	TGTGCCAGCAGCCAAGAACAGCGGGATACAGATACGCAGTATTTT	CASSQEQRDTDTQYF
TRBV4-1	TRBD1	many	TRBJ2-7	TGCGCCAGCAGCCAAAAGACAGGGACCTACGAGCAGTACTTC	CASSQKTGTYEQYF
TRBV19	-	few	TRBJ2-2	TGTGCCAGTATGGGACCCCCGTTCGGCGGGGAGCTGTTTTTT	CASMGPPFGGELFF
TRBV10-3	TRBD2	many	TRBJ2-3	TGTGCCATCAGTGAGTCGTCCCCAGGACTAGCGGGAGCAGATACGCAGTATTTT	CAISESSPGLAGADTQYF
TRBV6-6	-	-	TRBJ1-6	TGTGCCAGCAGCGCGGGACCGCAACACCGCTCCTATAATTCACCCCTCCACTTT	CASSAGPQHRSYNSPLHF
TRBV27	TRBD2	many	TRBJ2-7	TGTGCCAGCAGCAAAACTAGCGGGTACTACGAGCAGTACTTC	CASSKTSGYYEQYF
TRBV11-2	-	many	TRBJ2-3	TGTGCCAGCAGCTCTTGGCTGGTGGATACGCAGTATTTT	CASSSWLVDTQYF
TRBV29-1	-	many	TRBJ1-1	TGCAGCGTCTTAGACGTCACTGAAGCTTTCTTT	CSVLDVTEAFF
TRBV12-3/TRBV12-4	TRBD1	-	TRBJ2-7	TGTGCCAACACTTCCCCCGGACAGGCCTACGAGCAGTACTTC	CANTSPGQAYEQYF
TRBV20-1	-	few	TRBJ2-7	TGCAGTGCTAGGGGTGTACGCGGACCAACCTACGAGCAGTACTTC	CSARGVRGPTYEQYF
TRBV20-1	-	-	TRBJ1-2	TGCAGTGCTAGAGATCTCGGGCTTACAACTTTAAGGCCGAATGGCTACACCTTC	CSARDLGLTTLRPNGYTF
TRBV12-3/TRBV12-4	TRBD1	-	TRBJ2-1	TGTGCCAGCAGTTCCCCAAGGGTTAGGGACAGCTCCTACAATGAGCAGTTCTTC	CASSSPRVRDSSYNEQFF
TRBV7-9	TRBD1	many	TRBJ1-5	TGTGCCAGCAGCCCAACAGGGGGCACGCAGCCCCAGCATTTT	CASSPTGGTQPQHF
TRBV30	-	many	TRBJ1-1	TGTGCCTGGAGTGTTGAGGAGAACACTGAAGCTTTCTTT	CAWSVEENTEAFF
TRBV11-2	-	-	TRBJ2-2	TGTGCCAGCAGCAAGGCCCGATTGGGGACGTCAAGGCCCGGGGAGCTGTTTTTT	CASSKARLGTSRPGELFF
TRBV12-3/TRBV12-4	-	few	TRBJ1-1	TGTGCCAGCACCGCCACAGGGAGCACTGAAGCTTTCTTT	CASTATGSTEAFF
TRBV5-1	TRBD2	many	TRBJ2-4	TGCGCCAGCAGGCTAGCGGGAGATAACATTCAGTACTTC	CASRLAGDNIQYF
TRBV5-4	TRBD2	few	TRBJ2-1	TGTGCCAGCAGCTTGGTAGCGGGGGGGGACAATGAGCAGTTCTTC	CASSLVAGGDNEQFF
TRBV9	TRBD2	few	TRBJ2-2	TGTGCCAGCAGCGTGGCCCGACTAGCGGGAAACACCGGGGAGCTGTTTTTT	CASSVARLAGNTGELFF
TRBV29-1	-	-	TRBJ1-1	TGCAGCGTTGGTTCATCTGGGGAAGCTTTCTTT	CSVGSSGEAFF
TRBV20-1	-	-	TRBJ2-7	TGCAGTGCTAGAGATGTTTCGACGGCGATCTACGAGCAGTACTTC	CSARDVSTAIYEQYF
TRBV29-1	-	many	TRBJ2-3	TGCAGCGTTGACCCCGAAGTGGCAGATACGCAGTATTTT	CSVDPEVADTQYF
TRBV4-3	TRBD1	-	TRBJ2-3	TGCGCCAGCAGAGAGTCACATCGGACAGGGTCCCCAGATACGCAGTATTTT	CASRESHRTGSPDTQYF
TRBV19	-	-	TRBJ2-2	TGTGCCAGTACCGAACTAGGGGATGGAGCCGGGGAGCTGTTTTTT	CASTELGDGAGELFF
TRBV28	-	-	TRBJ1-5	TGTGCCAGCAGTTCTCAGGTTCAAGCTGGGACGGCTAATCAGCCCCAGCATTTT	CASSSQVQAGTANQPQHF
TRBV5-5	-	many	TRBJ2-3	TGTGCCAGCAGCTTGGACTTTAGTTCCACAGATACGCAGTATTTT	CASSLDFSSTDTQYF
TRBV5-6	-	-	TRBJ2-1	TGTGCCAGCAGCCCCCGGGCCCCAAGCAATGAGCAGTTCTTC	CASSPRAPSNEQFF
TRBV6-5	-	-	TRBJ2-1	TGTGCCAGCAGTTTTGGGTTCTCCTACAATGAGCAGTTCTTC	CASSFGFSYNEQFF
TRBV19	-	-	TRBJ2-2	TGTGCCAGTACCGGCAGCGCAAACACCGGGGAGCTGTTTTTT	CASTGSANTGELFF
TRBV7-9	TRBD1	few	TRBJ2-5	TGTGCCAGCAGCCCGACAGGGAAATTCGAGACCCAGTACTTC	CASSPTGKFETQYF
TRBV7-9	-	many	TRBJ2-3	TGTGCCAGCAGCCCGCCCCAGACCATCCCCGCAGATACGCAGTATTTT	CASSPPQTIPADTQYF
TRBV6-5	-	many	TRBJ2-7	TGTGCCAGCAGTCAGGACATCCGGAGGGAGCAGTACTTC	CASSQDIRREQYF
TRBV4-1	-	few	TRBJ2-7	TGCGCCAGCAGCCAAGATGCAGGATCAGGCGCGCAGTACTTC	CASSQDAGSGAQYF
TRBV5-5	-	-	TRBJ2-7	TGTGCCAGCAGCTTGGATATTAGACTTACCTACGAGCAGTACTTC	CASSLDIRLTYEQYF
TRBV27	-	-	TRBJ2-5	TGTGCCAGCAGTTTACAGGCCGATGGGACCCAGTACTTC	CASSLQADGTQYF
TRBV27	-	few	TRBJ1-6	TGCGCCAGCAGTTCCACCGCGGGACACCTTACACCCCTCCACTTT	CASSSTAGHLTPLHF